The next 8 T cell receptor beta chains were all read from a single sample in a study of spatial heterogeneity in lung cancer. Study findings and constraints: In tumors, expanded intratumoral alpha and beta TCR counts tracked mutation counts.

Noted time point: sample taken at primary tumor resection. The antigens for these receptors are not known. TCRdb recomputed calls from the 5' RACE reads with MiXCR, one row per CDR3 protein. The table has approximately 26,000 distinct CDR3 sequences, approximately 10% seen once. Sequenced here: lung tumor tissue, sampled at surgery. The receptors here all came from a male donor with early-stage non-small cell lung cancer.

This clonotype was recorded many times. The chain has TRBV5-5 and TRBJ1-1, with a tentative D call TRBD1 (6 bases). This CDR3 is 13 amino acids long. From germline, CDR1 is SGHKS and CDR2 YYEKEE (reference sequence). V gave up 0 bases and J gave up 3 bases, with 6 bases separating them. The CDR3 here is CASSLDRDTEAFF. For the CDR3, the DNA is TGTGCCAGCAGCTTGGACAGGGACACTGAAGCTTTCTTT. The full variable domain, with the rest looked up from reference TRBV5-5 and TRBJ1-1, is DAGVTQSPTHLIKTRGQQVTLRCSPISGHKSVSWYQQVLGQGPQFIFQYYEKEERGRGNFPDRFSARQFPNYSSELNVNALLLGDSALYLCASSLDRDTEAFFGQGTRLTVV.

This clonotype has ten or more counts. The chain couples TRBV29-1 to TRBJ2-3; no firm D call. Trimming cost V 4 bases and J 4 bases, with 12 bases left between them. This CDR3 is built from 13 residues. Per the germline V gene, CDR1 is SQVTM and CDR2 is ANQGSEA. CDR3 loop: CSVGWRGADTQYF. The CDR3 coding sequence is TGCAGCGTTGGATGGCGAGGCGCAGATACGCAGTATTTT.

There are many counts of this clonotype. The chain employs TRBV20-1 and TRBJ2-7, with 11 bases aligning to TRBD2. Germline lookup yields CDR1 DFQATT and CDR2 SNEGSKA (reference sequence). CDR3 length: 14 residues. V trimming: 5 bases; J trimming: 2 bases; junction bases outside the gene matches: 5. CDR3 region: CSAPRLAGTYEQYF. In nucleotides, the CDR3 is TGCAGTGCTCCCCGACTAGCGGGAACCTACGAGCAGTACTTC.

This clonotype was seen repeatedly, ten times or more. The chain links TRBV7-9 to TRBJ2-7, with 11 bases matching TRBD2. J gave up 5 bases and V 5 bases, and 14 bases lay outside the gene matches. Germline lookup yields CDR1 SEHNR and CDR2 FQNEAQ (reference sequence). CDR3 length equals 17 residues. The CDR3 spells CASSPADSGRARDEQYF. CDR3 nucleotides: TGTGCCAGCAGCCCGGCGGATAGCGGGAGGGCCCGAGACGAGCAGTACTTC.

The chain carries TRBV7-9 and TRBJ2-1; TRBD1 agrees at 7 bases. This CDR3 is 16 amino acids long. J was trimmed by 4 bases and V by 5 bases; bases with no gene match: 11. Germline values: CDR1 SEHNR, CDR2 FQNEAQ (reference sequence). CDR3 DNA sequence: TGTGCCAGCAGCCCCTATATGGGGGACAGTTACAATGAGCAGTTCTTC. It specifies CASSPYMGDSYNEQFF.

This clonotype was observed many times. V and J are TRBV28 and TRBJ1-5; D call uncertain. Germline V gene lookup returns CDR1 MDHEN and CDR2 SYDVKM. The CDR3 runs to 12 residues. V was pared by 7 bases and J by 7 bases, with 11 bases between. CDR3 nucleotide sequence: TGTGCCAGCAAGGGCGGCAGCCAGCCCCAGCATTTT. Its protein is CASKGGSQPQHF.

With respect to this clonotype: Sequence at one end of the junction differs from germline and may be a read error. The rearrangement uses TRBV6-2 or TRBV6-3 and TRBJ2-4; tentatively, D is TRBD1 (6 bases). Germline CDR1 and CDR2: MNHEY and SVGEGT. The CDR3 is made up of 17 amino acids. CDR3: CASSSLTQGLAKTIQYF. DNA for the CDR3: TGTGCCAGCAGCTCCTTGACTCAGGGGTTAGCCAAAACCATTCAGTACTTC.

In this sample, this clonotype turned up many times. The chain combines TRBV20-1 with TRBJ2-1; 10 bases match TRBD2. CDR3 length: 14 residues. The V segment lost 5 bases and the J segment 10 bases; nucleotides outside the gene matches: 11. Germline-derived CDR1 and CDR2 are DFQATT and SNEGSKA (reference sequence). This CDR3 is CSALTLAGLSEQFF. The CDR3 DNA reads TGCAGTGCTCTTACACTAGCGGGATTAAGCGAGCAGTTCTTC.